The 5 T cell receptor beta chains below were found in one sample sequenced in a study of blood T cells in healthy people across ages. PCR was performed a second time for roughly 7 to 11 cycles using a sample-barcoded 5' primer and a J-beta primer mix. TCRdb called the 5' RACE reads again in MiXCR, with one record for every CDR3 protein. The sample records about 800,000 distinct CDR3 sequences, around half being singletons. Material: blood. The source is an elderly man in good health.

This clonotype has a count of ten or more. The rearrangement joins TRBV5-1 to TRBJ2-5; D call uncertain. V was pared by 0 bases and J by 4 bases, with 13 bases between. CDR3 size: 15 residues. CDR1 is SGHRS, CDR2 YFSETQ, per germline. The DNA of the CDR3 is TGCGCCAGCAGCTTGGGCGAACTCCAGACAGAGACCCAGTACTTC. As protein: CASSLGELQTETQYF. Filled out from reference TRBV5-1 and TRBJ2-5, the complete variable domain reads KAGVTQTPRYLIKTRGQQVTLSCSPISGHRSVSWYQQTPGQGLQFLFEYFSETQRNKGNFPGRFSGRQFSNSRSEMNVSTLELGDSALYLCASSLGELQTETQYFGPGTRLLVL.

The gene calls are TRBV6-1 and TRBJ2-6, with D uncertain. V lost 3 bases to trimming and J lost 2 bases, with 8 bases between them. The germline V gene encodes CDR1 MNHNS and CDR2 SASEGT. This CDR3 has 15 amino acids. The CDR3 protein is CASSEAITGANVLTF. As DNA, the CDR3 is TGTGCCAGCAGTGAGGCGATCACTGGGGCCAACGTCCTGACTTTC.

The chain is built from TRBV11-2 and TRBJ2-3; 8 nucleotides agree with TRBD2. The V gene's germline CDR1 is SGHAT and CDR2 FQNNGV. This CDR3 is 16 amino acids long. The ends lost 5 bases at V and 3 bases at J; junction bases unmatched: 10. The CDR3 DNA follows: TGTGCCAGCAGCCCGGGCACGGGGGGGACTACAGATACGCAGTATTTT. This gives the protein CASSPGTGGTTDTQYF.

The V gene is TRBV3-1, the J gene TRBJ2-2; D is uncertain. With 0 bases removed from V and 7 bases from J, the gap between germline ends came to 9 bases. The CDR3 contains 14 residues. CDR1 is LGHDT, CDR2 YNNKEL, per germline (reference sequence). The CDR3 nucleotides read TGTGCCAGCAGCCAAGAGGTCTATGACGGGGAGCTGTTTTTT. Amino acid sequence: CASSQEVYDGELFF.

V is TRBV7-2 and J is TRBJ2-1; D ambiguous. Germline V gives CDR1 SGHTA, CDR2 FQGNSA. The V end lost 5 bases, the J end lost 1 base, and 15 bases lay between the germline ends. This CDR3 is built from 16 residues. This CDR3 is CASSPHMPGSYNEQFF. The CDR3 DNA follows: TGTGCCAGCAGCCCTCATATGCCCGGATCCTACAATGAGCAGTTCTTC.